A selection of T cell receptor beta chains follows, all from one sample in a study of T cells in Graves' hyperthyroidism and ophthalmopathy. Each CDR3 protein is one row after TCRdb ran MiXCR on the multiplex PCR reads. The sample records 350,000 to 400,000 distinct CDR3 sequences, 15% being singletons. The sample was blood. These receptors all stem from a young woman with Graves' hyperthyroidism. The conserved cysteine and the conserved F or W are not part of the CDR3 here.

v_gene | CDR3aa
TRBV27 | ASSLLRQNIQY
TRBV4-2 | ASSGAGDTDTQY
TRBV4-1 | ASSQEGAQETQY
TRBV19 | ASSRDLGGSDTQH
TRBV20-1 | SASTGTSGSSYEQY
TRBV6-5 | ASSYSLATNTGELF
TRBV2 | ASAGLAGGETQY
TRBV3-1 | ASSQGPSTDTQY
TRBV6-1 | ASSLIGGAGDFWGKTQY
TRBV20-1 | SARDRDRGWDTIY
TRBV5-6 | ASSLDGNNEQF
TRBV6-6 | ASSYPLGTQY
TRBV27 | ASSWTGNSNQPQH
TRBV7-2 | ASSPEGLYNEQF
TRBV7-9 | ASSQWTSGNEQF
TRBV3-1 | ASSQPGLPNYEQY
TRBV29-1 | SEKEAGGAAF
TRBV2 | ASRKSSGSIGQETQY
TRBV27 | ASSLSAKTSHEQY
TRBV7-9 | ASSPDIPDTQY
TRBV14 | ASSQDEPRGGIGGYT
TRBV20-1 | SARELLAVTDTQY
TRBV3-1 | ASSQAGVGAEQY
TRBV7-6 | ASSLGRVSADTQY
TRBV12-3/TRBV12-4 | ASSQQGNGYT
TRBV7-8 | AETPRGPNTGELF
TRBV5-1 | ASSSFRVNTEAF